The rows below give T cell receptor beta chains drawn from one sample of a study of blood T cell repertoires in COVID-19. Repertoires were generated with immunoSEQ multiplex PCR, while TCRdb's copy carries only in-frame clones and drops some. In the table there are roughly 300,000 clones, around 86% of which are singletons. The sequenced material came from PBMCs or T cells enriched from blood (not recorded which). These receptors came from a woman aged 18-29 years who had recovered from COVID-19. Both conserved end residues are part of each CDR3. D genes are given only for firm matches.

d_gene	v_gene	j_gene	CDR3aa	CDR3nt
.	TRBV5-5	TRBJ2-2	CASSLEPALELFF	TGTGCCAGCAGCTTGGAACCCGCACTGGAGCTGTTTTTT
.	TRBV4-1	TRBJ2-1	CASSQDFQGFANEQFF	TGCGCCAGCAGCCAAGATTTTCAGGGTTTTGCGAATGAGCAGTTCTTC
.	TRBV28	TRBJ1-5	CATKTGTIRPQHF	TGTGCCACCAAGACAGGAACCATAAGGCCCCAGCATTTT
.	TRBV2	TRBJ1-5	CASSEQADSNQPQHF	TGTGCCAGCAGTGAACAGGCTGATAGCAATCAGCCCCAGCATTTT
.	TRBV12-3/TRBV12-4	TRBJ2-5	CASSQTGQETQYF	TGTGCCAGCAGTCAAACAGGCCAAGAGACCCAGTACTTC
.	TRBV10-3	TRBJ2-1	CAISESAGSYNEQFF	TGTGCCATCAGTGAGTCGGCAGGGTCCTACAATGAGCAGTTCTTC
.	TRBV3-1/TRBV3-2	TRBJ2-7	CASSPGGSYEQYF	TGTGCCAGCAGCCCAGGGGGGTCCTACGAGCAGTACTTC
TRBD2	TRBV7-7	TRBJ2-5	CASSFTSGGATTPETQYF	TGTGCTAGCAGCTTCACTAGCGGGGGGGCGACTACTCCAGAGACCCAGTACTTC
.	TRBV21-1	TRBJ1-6	CASSKGRGTGKNSPLHF	TGTGCCAGCAGCAAAGGCCGCGGGACAGGGAAGAATTCACCCCTCCACTTT
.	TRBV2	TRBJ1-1	CASSEGEVDTEAFF	TGTGCCAGCAGTGAAGGGGAGGTGGACACTGAAGCTTTCTTT
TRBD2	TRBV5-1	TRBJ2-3	CASSLDYPSGGAETDTQYF	TGCGCCAGCAGCTTGGATTACCCTAGCGGGGGGGCCGAGACAGATACGCAGTATTTT
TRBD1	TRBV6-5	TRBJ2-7	CASSAGQGMEQYF	TGTGCCAGCAGCGCGGGACAGGGAATGGAGCAGTACTTC
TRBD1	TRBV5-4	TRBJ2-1	CASSVDRDNEQFF	TGTGCCAGCAGCGTGGACAGGGACAATGAGCAGTTCTTC
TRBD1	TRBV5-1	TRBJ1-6	CASSLGGGGNSPLHF	TGCGCCAGCAGCTTGGGCGGAGGGGGCAATTCACCCCTCCACTTT
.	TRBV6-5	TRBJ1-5	CASRVDSNQPQHF	TGTGCCAGCAGGGTAGATAGCAATCAGCCCCAGCATTTT
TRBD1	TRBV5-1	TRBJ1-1	CASSLGIRDRVNTEAFF	TGCGCCAGCAGCTTGGGAATTAGGGACAGGGTGAACACTGAAGCTTTCTTT
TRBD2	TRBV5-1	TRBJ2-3	CASRTSGSTDTQYF	TGCGCCAGCAGGACTAGCGGAAGCACAGATACGCAGTATTTT